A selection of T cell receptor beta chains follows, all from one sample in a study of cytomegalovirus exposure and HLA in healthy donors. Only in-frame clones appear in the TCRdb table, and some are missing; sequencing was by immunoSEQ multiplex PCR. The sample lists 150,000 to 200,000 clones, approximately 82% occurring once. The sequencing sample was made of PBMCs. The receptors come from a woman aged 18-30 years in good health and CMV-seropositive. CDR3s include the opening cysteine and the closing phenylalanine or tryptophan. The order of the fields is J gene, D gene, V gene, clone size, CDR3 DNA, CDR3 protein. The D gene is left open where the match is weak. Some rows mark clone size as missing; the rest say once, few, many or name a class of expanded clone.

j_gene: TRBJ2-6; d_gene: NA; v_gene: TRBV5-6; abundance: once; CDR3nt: TGTGCCAGCAGCTTAATAGCCTCTGGGGCCAACGTCCTGACTTTC; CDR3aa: CASSLIASGANVLTF
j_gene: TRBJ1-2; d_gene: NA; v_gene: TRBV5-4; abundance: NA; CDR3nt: TGTGCCAGCAGCTTGGTTAGCTTTGGAGGAGGCTACACCTTC; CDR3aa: CASSLVSFGGGYTF
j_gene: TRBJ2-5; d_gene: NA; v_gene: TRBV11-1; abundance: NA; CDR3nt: TGTGCCAGCAGCTTATTTTCGGGTAGTGAAGGGACCCAGTACTTC; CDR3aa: CASSLFSGSEGTQYF
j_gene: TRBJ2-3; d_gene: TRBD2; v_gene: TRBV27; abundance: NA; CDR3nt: TGTGCCAGCAGTTTAACCCGGGGGGGCACAGATACGCAGTATTTT; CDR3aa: CASSLTRGGTDTQYF
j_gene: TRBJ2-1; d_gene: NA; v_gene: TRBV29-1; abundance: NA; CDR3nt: TGCAGCATGCGTCCGGTCCTTGGTGAGCAGTTCTTC; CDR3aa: CSMRPVLGEQFF
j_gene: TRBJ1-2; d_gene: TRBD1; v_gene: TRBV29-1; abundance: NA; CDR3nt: TGCAGCGTTGTAGTGACAGGGAGTGTCTATGGCTACACCTTC; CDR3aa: CSVVVTGSVYGYTF
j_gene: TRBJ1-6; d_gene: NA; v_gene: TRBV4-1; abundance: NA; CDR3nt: TGCGCCAGCAGCCAAGACCCAGGTGCCGTGGCACCCCTCCACTTT; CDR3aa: CASSQDPGAVAPLHF
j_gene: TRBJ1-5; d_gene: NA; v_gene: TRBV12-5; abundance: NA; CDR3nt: TGTGCTAGTGGGGCGCCCAGGGGTAGCAATCAGCCCCAGCATTTT; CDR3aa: CASGAPRGSNQPQHF
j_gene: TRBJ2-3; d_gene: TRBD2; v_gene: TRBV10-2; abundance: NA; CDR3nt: TGCGCCAGCAGCCCTGGACTAGCGGGGGGGGGTAGCACAGATACGCAGTATTTT; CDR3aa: CASSPGLAGGGSTDTQYF
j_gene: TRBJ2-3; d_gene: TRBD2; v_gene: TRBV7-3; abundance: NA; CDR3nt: TGTGCCAGCAGCTGGGGACTAGTGGGAGATACGCAGTATTTT; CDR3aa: CASSWGLVGDTQYF
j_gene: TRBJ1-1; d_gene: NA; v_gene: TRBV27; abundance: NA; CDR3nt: TGTGCCAGCAGTTGGGCAGGGAACACTGAAGCTTTCTTT; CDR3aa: CASSWAGNTEAFF
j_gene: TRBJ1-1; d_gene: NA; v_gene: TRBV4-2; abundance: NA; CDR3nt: TGTGCCAGCAGCCGCCCGGGACCCCCAGGGGTGAACACTGAAGCTTTCTTT; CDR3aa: CASSRPGPPGVNTEAFF
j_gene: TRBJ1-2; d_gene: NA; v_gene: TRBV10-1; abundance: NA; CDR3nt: TGCGCCAAGCACACGGTAAGGGGGGGGCGAGGTGGCTACACCTTC; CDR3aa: CAKHTVRGGRGGYTF
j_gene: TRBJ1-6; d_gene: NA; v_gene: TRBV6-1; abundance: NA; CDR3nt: TGTGCCAGCAGTGAAGCGAGGGTAGGTTCACCCCTCCACTTT; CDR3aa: CASSEARVGSPLHF
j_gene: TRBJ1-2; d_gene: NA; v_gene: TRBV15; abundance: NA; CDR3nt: TGTGCCACCAGCAGTAACCGGGACACCGATTTCCTTTATGGCTACACCTTC; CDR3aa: CATSSNRDTDFLYGYTF
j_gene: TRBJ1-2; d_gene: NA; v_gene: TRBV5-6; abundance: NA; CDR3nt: TGTGCCAGCAGCTTGGATCGGGGTTATGGCTACACCTTC; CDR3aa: CASSLDRGYGYTF
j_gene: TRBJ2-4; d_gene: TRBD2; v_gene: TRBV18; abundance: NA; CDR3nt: TGTGCCAGCTCACTGCCTAGCGGGGGGTCGCCAGACATTCAGTACTTC; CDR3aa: CASSLPSGGSPDIQYF
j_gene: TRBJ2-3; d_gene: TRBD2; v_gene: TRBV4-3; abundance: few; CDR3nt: TGCGCCAGCAGCCAAGATGCGCTAGCGGGGGATTTTAGCACAGATACGCAGTATTTT; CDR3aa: CASSQDALAGDFSTDTQYF
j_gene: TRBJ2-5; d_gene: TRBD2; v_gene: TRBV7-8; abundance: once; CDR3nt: TGTGCCAGCAGCTTATTCAGCGGGGCGGAGACCCAGTACTTC; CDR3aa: CASSLFSGAETQYF
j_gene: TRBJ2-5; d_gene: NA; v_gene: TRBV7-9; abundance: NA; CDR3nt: TGTGCCAGCAGCCAGGCCCGGCAGACCCAGTACTTC; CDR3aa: CASSQARQTQYF
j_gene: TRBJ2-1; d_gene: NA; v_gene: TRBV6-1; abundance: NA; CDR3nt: TGTGCCAGCAGGGTTGGACGAGGGTCCCATGAGCAGTTCTTC; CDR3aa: CASRVGRGSHEQFF
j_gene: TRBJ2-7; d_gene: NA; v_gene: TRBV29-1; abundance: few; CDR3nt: TGCAGCGTCAGACAAGCCTACGAGCAGTACTTC; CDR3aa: CSVRQAYEQYF
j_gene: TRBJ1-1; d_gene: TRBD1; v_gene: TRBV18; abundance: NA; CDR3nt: TGTGCCAGCTCACCGAGGGGACAGGGGCAAGCTGAAGCTTTCTTT; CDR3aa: CASSPRGQGQAEAFF
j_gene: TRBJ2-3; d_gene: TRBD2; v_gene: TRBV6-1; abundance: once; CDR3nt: TGTGCCAGCAGTGAACAGGCGGGGGGCACAGATACGCAGTATTTT; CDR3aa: CASSEQAGGTDTQYF
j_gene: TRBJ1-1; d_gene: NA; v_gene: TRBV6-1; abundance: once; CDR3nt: TGTGCCAGCAGTGAAGCACACTACTCCGGGGACATGGCTTTCTTT; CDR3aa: CASSEAHYSGDMAFF
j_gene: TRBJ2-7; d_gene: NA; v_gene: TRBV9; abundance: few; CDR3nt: TGTGCCAGCAGCGGAGGTCCCTCGCGGTACGAGCAGTACTTC; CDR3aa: CASSGGPSRYEQYF
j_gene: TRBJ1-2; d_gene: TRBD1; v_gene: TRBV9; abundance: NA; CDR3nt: TGTGCCAGCAGCCTCTTCGGGACAGGGAACTATGGCTACACCTTC; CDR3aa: CASSLFGTGNYGYTF
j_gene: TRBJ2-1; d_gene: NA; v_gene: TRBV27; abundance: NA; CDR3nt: TGTGCCAGCAGTAACAGGGTCGGAGAGTACAATGAGCAGTTCTTC; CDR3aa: CASSNRVGEYNEQFF
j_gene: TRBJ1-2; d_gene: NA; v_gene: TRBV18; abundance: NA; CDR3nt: TGTGCCAGCCACAGGGAGATGGACTATGGCTACACCTTC; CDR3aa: CASHREMDYGYTF
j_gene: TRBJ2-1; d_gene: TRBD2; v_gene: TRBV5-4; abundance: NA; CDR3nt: TGTGCCAGCAGCTTGCGGGGGGGCCTTCGTAATGAGCAGTTCTTC; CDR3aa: CASSLRGGLRNEQFF
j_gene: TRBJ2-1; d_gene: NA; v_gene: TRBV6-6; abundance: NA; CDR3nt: TGTGCCAGCAGTTACCGGGTCAGGGGAACCTACAATGAGCAGTTCTTC; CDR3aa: CASSYRVRGTYNEQFF
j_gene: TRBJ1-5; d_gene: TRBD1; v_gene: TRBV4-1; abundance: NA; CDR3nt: TGCGCCAGCAGCCACAGGAGGACAGGGCAATATAGCAATCAGCCCCAGCATTTT; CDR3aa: CASSHRRTGQYSNQPQHF
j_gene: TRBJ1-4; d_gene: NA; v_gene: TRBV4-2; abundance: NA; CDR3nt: TGTGCCAGCAGCCAAGACCCCCTGGCTGCAACTAATGAAAAACTGTTTTTT; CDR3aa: CASSQDPLAATNEKLFF
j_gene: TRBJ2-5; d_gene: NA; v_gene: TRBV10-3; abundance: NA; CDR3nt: TGTGCCATCAGTGAGTCGACGGCACAGGCCCCCTTTCAAGAGACCCAGTACTTC; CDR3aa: CAISESTAQAPFQETQYF
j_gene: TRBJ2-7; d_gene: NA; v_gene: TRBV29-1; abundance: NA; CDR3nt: TGCAGCGTTGAAGATACCGACAGCCCCTACGAGCAGTACTTC; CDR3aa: CSVEDTDSPYEQYF
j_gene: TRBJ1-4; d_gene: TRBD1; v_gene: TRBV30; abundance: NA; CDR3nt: TGTGCCTGGAGCTTAATGACAGGGGAACTGTTTTTT; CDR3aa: CAWSLMTGELFF
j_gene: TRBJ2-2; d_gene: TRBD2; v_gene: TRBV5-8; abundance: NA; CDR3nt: TGTGCCAGCAGCTTTTGGGCTAGCGGGGGTCCCGGGGAGCTGTTTTTT; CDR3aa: CASSFWASGGPGELFF
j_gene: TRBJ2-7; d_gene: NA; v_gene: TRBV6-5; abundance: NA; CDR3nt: TGTGCCAGCATGGAGGTGTCCCCCTACGAGCAGTACTTC; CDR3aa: CASMEVSPYEQYF
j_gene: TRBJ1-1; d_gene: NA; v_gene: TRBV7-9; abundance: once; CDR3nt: TGTGCCAGCAGCCCGCCCCGGGGTCAGAACACTGAAGCTTTCTTT; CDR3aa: CASSPPRGQNTEAFF
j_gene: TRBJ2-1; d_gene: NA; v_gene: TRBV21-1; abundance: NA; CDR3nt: TGTGCCAGCAGCATCAGTGGCAGGGGTACCTACAATGAGCAGTTCTTC; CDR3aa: CASSISGRGTYNEQFF
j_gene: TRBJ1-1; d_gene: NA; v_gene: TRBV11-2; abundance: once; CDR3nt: TGTGCCAGCAGCTTCGGTCAGAACACTGAAGCTTTCTTT; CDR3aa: CASSFGQNTEAFF
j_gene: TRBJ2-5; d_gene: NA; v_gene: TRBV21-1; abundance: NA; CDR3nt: TGTGCCAGCAGCAGGAGACTGAAACAAGAGACCCAGTACTTC; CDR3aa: CASSRRLKQETQYF
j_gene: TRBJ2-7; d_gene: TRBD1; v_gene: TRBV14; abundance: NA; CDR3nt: TGTGCCAGCAGCCAAGATGGCGCCGTGGCAGGGGGCTACGAGCAGTACTTC; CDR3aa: CASSQDGAVAGGYEQYF
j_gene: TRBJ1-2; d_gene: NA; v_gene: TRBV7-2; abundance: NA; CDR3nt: TGTGCCAGCAGCTTAAGCGGCGCGCGCTACACCTTC; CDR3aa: CASSLSGARYTF
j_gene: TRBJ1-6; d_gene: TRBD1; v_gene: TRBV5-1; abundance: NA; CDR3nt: TGCGCCAGCAGCGACGGGACAGCGGCTTATAATTCACCCCTCCACTTT; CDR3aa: CASSDGTAAYNSPLHF
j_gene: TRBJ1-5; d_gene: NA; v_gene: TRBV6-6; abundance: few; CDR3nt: TGTGCCAGCAGTTACTCGAACAGGGCCTGGAATCAGCCCCAGCATTTT; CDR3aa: CASSYSNRAWNQPQHF
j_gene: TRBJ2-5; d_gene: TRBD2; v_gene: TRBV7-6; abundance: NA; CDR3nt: TGTGCCAGCAGCTTAGTCTCTAGCGGGGTGACCGAGGAGACCCAGTACTTC; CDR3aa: CASSLVSSGVTEETQYF
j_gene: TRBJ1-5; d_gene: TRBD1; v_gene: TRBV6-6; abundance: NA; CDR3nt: TGTGCCAGCAATCAAGGACAGGGGGACGGGCCCCAGCATTTT; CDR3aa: CASNQGQGDGPQHF
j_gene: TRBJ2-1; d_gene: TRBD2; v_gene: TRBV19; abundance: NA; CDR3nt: TGTGCCAGTAGTATTCTAGCGGGGGAGGTGGGGCAGTTCTTC; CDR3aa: CASSILAGEVGQFF
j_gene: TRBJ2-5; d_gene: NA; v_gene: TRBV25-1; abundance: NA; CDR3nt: TGTGCCAGCAGTGAATCTGGGCACCTGGACCAAGAGACCCAGTACTTC; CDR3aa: CASSESGHLDQETQYF
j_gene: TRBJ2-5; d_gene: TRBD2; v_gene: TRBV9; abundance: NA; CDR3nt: TGTGCCAGCAGCGAGACTAGCGGGCAAGAGACCCAGTACTTC; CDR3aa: CASSETSGQETQYF
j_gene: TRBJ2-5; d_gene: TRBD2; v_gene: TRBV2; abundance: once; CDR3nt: TGTGCCAGCGGGTACTCCACTAGCGGGGGAGAGACCCAGTACTTC; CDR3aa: CASGYSTSGGETQYF